This passage covers 32 T cell receptor beta chains from one sample sequenced in a study of T cell repertoires in cytomegalovirus infection. TCRdb passed the reads through MiXCR, listing each CDR3 protein once. This sample has 100,000 to 150,000 distinct CDR3 sequences, with roughly 9% found just once. The source material was PBMCs. These receptor sequences come from a human donor in good health (CMV status not recorded). Some clones in this sample may be carry-over from other donors' samples.

This clonotype has at least ten counts. The genes are TRBV11-3 and TRBJ2-4; 8 nucleotides line up with TRBD1. This CDR3 is built from 13 residues. With V trimmed by 5 bases and J by 6 bases, 3 bases remained unmatched. CDR1 SGHNT and CDR2 YENEEA come from the germline V gene. The CDR3 DNA follows: TGTGCCAGCAGCGTCGGACAGGGAAACATTCAGTACTTC. Protein sequence: CASSVGQGNIQYF.

This clonotype was recorded many times. The gene calls are TRBV10-3 and TRBJ1-3, with a tentative D call TRBD1 (6 bases). The CDR3 totals 12 residues. The germline CDR1 and CDR2 sequences are ENHRY and SYGVKD. Trimming stripped 7 bases from V and 4 bases from J, with 8 bases between. DNA of the CDR3: TGTGCCATCACAGGGGAAGGAAACACCATATATTTT. Translating gives CAITGEGNTIYF.

This clonotype was seen many times. The chain employs TRBV7-2 and TRBJ2-7; no firm D call. CDR1 SGHTA and CDR2 FQGNSA come from the germline V gene. V lost 4 bases and J lost 0, with 10 bases in between. The CDR3 extends over 14 amino acids. Here the CDR3 DNA reads TGTGCCAGCAGCTCTGACCTAAACTCCTACGAGCAGTACTTC. Translated, it gives CASSSDLNSYEQYF.

This clonotype has a single count. A much larger clone is a single base away; this may be a read error. The chain has TRBV18 and TRBJ1-1, with TRBD1 matching over 11 bases. Germline V gene sequence: CDR1 KGHSH, CDR2 LQKENI. The CDR3 has 16 residues. The CDR3 here is CASSPTGQGGYTGAFF. Written as DNA, the CDR3 is TGTGCCAGCTCACCCACGGGACAGGGGGGATACACTGGAGCTTTCTTT. The full variable domain, with the rest looked up from reference TRBV18 and TRBJ1-1, is NAGVMQNPRHLVRRRGQEARLRCSPMKGHSHVYWYRQLPEEGLKFMVYLQKENIIDESGMPKERFSAEFPKEGPSILRIQQVVRGDSAAYFCASSPTGQGGYTGAFFGQGTRLTVV.

This clonotype was seen repeatedly, ten times or more. The chain recombines TRBV20-1 with TRBJ1-4, with D hard to call. Trimming stripped 4 bases from V and 2 bases from J, with 8 bases between. Per the germline V gene, CDR1 is DFQATT and CDR2 is SNEGSKA (reference sequence). This CDR3 has 13 residues. In nucleotides, the CDR3 is TGCAGTGCTACGGAGCGCACTAATGAAAAACTGTTTTTT. This gives the protein CSATERTNEKLFF.

In its sample, this clonotype was seen a few times. The chain employs TRBV2 and TRBJ2-2; D call uncertain. Trimming removed 7 bases at V and 5 bases at J, with 11 bases between. The length of the CDR3 is 13 residues. Looked up from germline, CDR1 is SNHLY and CDR2 is FYNNEI. CDR3 bases: TGTGCCAGCAAAACAGATTTGACCGGGGAGCTGTTTTTT. Amino acids: CASKTDLTGELFF.

This clonotype has ten or more counts. The genes are TRBV4-2 and TRBJ1-2; D uncertain. CDR1 is LGHNA, CDR2 YNFKEQ, per germline. CDR3 length: 14 amino acids. The germline V and J ends were trimmed by 0 bases and 6 bases, with 11 bases remaining between them. The CDR3 region is CASSQDRGEDGYTF. Here the CDR3 DNA reads TGTGCCAGCAGCCAAGATCGGGGAGAGGATGGCTACACCTTC.

Notes on this clonotype: It may be a read error: a sequence one base away is much more abundant. The chain joins TRBV5-5 to TRBJ2-5; TRBD2 is a possible D gene (6 bases). Germline V gene lookup returns CDR1 SGHKS and CDR2 YYEKEE (reference sequence). This CDR3 is 16 amino acids long. CDR3 sequence reads: CATSLRGAGYQETQYF. The CDR3 DNA is TGTGCCACCAGCTTACGCGGGGCCGGGTACCAAGAGACCCAGTACTTC.

This clonotype was observed at least ten times. The chain employs TRBV20-1 and TRBJ2-4; D remains ambiguous. V was cut by 6 bases and J by 3 bases, with 18 bases left in between. The CDR3 runs to 15 residues. The germline gives CDR1 DFQATT, CDR2 SNEGSKA (reference sequence). CDR3 region: CSATPRRASKNIQYF. Written as DNA, the CDR3 is TGCAGTGCCACCCCCCGAAGAGCTAGCAAAAACATTCAGTACTTC.

Remarks on this clonotype: Given a much more abundant clone one base away, this may be a read error. V gene TRBV28 combines with J gene TRBJ1-1, with 7 bases that match TRBD1. Germline V gene data show CDR1 as MDHEN and CDR2 as SYDVKM. The CDR3 covers 13 residues. CDR3 amino acids: CASSLQGVGEALF. CDR3 coding DNA: TGTGCCAGCAGTCTCCAGGGGGTCGGTGAAGCTTTATTT.

This clonotype occurred many times. V gene TRBV11-3 combines with J gene TRBJ2-1, with D uncertain. V was cut by 3 bases and J by 6 bases, with 15 bases left in between. The CDR3 spans 15 residues. Germline loops: CDR1 SGHNT, CDR2 YENEEA. CDR3 sequence reads: CASSFGSSLSNEQFF. The CDR3 nucleotides read TGTGCCAGCAGCTTTGGCAGTAGCTTGTCCAATGAGCAGTTCTTC.

The genes are TRBV7-6 and TRBJ2-7; D is undetermined. The CDR3 runs to 14 residues. V was shortened by 5 bases and J by 7 bases, with 18 bases between the two germline ends. Germline-derived CDR1 and CDR2 are SGHVS and FNYEAQ. DNA for the CDR3: TGTGCCAGCAGCCCGGCCGGGTCCGTCGAGGAGCAGTACTTC. Translating it yields CASSPAGSVEEQYF. Combining the CDR3 with reference TRBV7-6 and TRBJ2-7 gives the whole variable domain GAGVSQSPRYKVTKRGQDVALRCDPISGHVSLYWYRQALGQGPEFLTYFNYEAQQDKSGLPNDRFSAERPEGSISTLTIQRTEQRDSAMYRCASSPAGSVEEQYFGPGTRLTVT.

This clonotype has a count of ten or more. This chain joins TRBV20-1 and TRBJ2-7; D not certain. The CDR3 is made up of 11 amino acids. The V gene's germline CDR1 is DFQATT and CDR2 SNEGSKA (reference sequence). The V end was cut by 6 bases, the J end by 4 bases, with 10 bases between. As DNA, the CDR3 is TGCAGTGCCGAGACGAGTTACGAGCAGTACTTC. This codes for CSAETSYEQYF.

As to this clonotype: This may be a read error: a much more frequent sequence differs by one nucleotide. The gene calls are TRBV2 and TRBJ1-3, with no clear D. The CDR3 has 14 residues. The V gene's germline CDR1 is SNHLY and CDR2 FYNNEI. The CDR3, as DNA: TGTGACAGCAGTCTTACAGCCTCTGGAAACACCATATATTTT. Translating gives CDSSLTASGNTIYF.

The chain carries TRBV19 and TRBJ1-6, with no clear D. The V end was cut by 5 bases, the J end by 11 bases, with 13 bases between. Germline assignment: CDR1 LNHDA and CDR2 SQIVND (reference sequence). This CDR3 comprises 13 residues. The CDR3 coding sequence is TGTGCCAGTAGTCCGGACTTATCGGCACCCCTCCACTTT. Translating it yields CASSPDLSAPLHF. Variable domain in full (rest from reference TRBV19 and TRBJ1-6): DGGITQSPKYLFRKEGQNVTLSCEQNLNHDAMYWYRQDPGQGLRLIYYSQIVNDFQKGDIAEGYSVSREKKESFPLTVTSAQKNPTAFYLCASSPDLSAPLHFGNGTRLTVT.

J is TRBJ2-3 and V is TRBV20-1, with 7 bases matching TRBD2. V was clipped by 3 bases and J by 1 base; unmatched bases: 10. CDR3 size: 16 residues. Germline V gives CDR1 DFQATT, CDR2 SNEGSKA (reference sequence). The CDR3 spells CSAREGRVAGTDTQYF. DNA of the CDR3: TGCAGTGCTAGGGAAGGGAGGGTAGCTGGCACAGATACGCAGTATTTT.

The chain has TRBV29-1 and TRBJ2-6; 7 positions agree with TRBD1. CDR1 and CDR2 from the germline V gene are SQVTM and ANQGSEA. The CDR3 has 16 amino acids. With 4 bases clipped from V and 0 bases from J, the junction kept 6 bases outside the gene matches. This chain's CDR3 is CSVAPGGGSGANVLTF. CDR3 in DNA: TGCAGCGTTGCGCCAGGGGGTGGCTCTGGGGCCAACGTCCTGACTTTC.

In this sample, this clonotype turned up many times. This rearrangement joins TRBV7-6 to TRBJ2-5, with 10 bases matching TRBD1. Trimming at V came to 5 bases and at J to 2 bases, leaving 14 bases not matched to a gene. Germline-derived CDR1 and CDR2 are SGHVS and FNYEAQ. CDR3 length equals 18 residues. The CDR3 here is CASSRPGGTGVVQETQYF. The CDR3 bases are TGTGCCAGCAGCCGACCCGGGGGGACAGGGGTTGTACAAGAGACCCAGTACTTC.

Ten or more counts support this clonotype. This sequence joins TRBV5-5 and TRBJ2-3; 7 bases fit TRBD1. Germline V gives CDR1 SGHKS, CDR2 YYEKEE (reference sequence). The V and J ends lost 3 bases and 6 bases, in that order; junction bases with no gene match: 7. The CDR3 has 14 amino acids. The CDR3 here is CASSWDSPMDTQYF. The CDR3 coding sequence is TGTGCCAGCAGCTGGGACAGCCCAATGGATACGCAGTATTTT.

This clonotype appeared many times. This rearrangement joins TRBV19 to TRBJ2-7; 8 positions agree with TRBD1. CDR1 and CDR2 (germline): LNHDA, SQIVND (reference sequence). V shed 5 bases and J 5 bases; nucleotides not matched to a gene: 8. The CDR3 is 14 amino acids. The CDR3 sequence: CASSLQGALHEQYF. CDR3 in DNA: TGTGCCAGTAGTCTTCAGGGGGCGCTCCACGAGCAGTACTTC.

CDR3: CATSESGGSNQPQHF. CDR3 nucleotide sequence: TGTGCCACCAGCGAATCAGGGGGCAGTAATCAGCCCCAGCATTTT. The chain joins TRBV15 to TRBJ1-5; 8 bases match TRBD1. The CDR3 extends over 15 amino acids. In germline, CDR1 is LNHNV, CDR2 YYDKDF (reference sequence). J gave up 4 bases and V 5 bases, and 7 bases lay outside the gene matches.

This clonotype was counted ten times or more. This chain joins TRBV12-3 or TRBV12-4 and TRBJ2-3; 7 nucleotides line up with TRBD1. V shed 6 bases and J 9 bases; nucleotides not matched to a gene: 12. The CDR3 covers 14 residues. CDR3 DNA sequence: TGTGCCAGCAGGTGGACAGGACCTCCACGGACGCAGTATTTT. It encodes CASRWTGPPRTQYF.

As concerns this clonotype: Its ends do not fully match the called genes, so a read error is possible. The chain employs TRBV7-8 and TRBJ1-1, with 7 bases identical to TRBD1. The germline CDR1 and CDR2 sequences are SGHVS and FQNEAQ. The CDR3 runs 14 residues. CDR3 residues: CASSIVAGGTEAFF. CDR3 DNA sequence: TGCGCCAGCAGCATAGTAGCAGGGGGCACTGAAGCTTTCTTT.

There are many counts of this clonotype. The V and J genes are TRBV28 and TRBJ1-4; 10 positions match TRBD1. V was pared by 6 bases and J by 4 bases, with 5 bases of the junction left unmatched. The CDR3 contains 15 residues. The germline CDR1 and CDR2 sequences are MDHEN and SYDVKM. The CDR3 DNA reads as TGTGCCAGCAGGACAGGGGGCGACCGTAATGAAAAACTGTTTTTT. As protein: CASRTGGDRNEKLFF. Variable domain in full (rest from reference TRBV28 and TRBJ1-4): DVKVTQSSRYLVKRTGEKVFLECVQDMDHENMFWYRQDPGLGLRLIYFSYDVKMKEKGDIPEGYSVSREKKERFSLILESASTNQTSMYLCASRTGGDRNEKLFFGSGTQLSVL.

The sample holds many counts of this clonotype. This chain links TRBV24-1 with TRBJ2-1; 7 bases are shared with TRBD2. The CDR3 is 13 amino acids. Germline CDR1 KGHDR, CDR2 SFDVKD. Trimming removed 6 bases from V and 6 bases from J; junction bases left unmatched: 4. CDR3 bases: TGTGCCACCAGTCAATCGGGGGGCAATGAGCAGTTCTTC. This encodes CATSQSGGNEQFF.

At least ten counts were recorded for this clonotype. The rearrangement uses TRBV27 and TRBJ2-1; 14 bases match TRBD2. The CDR3 contains 18 residues. Losses at the gene ends were 3 bases for V and 7 bases for J; bases not matched to a gene: 11. The germline V gene encodes CDR1 MNHEY and CDR2 SMNVEV (reference sequence). As DNA, the CDR3 is TGTGCCAGCAGTTTGACAGTAGGAGGACTAGCGGGGGGAAATGAGCAGTTCTTC. Amino acid sequence: CASSLTVGGLAGGNEQFF.

In this sample, this clonotype turned up many times. V gene TRBV2 combines with J gene TRBJ1-3, with 7 bases aligning to TRBD1. The ends lost 1 base at V and 0 bases at J; junction bases unmatched: 0. CDR1 and CDR2 (germline): SNHLY, FYNNEI. CDR3 length: 15 amino acids. The CDR3 region is CASSEGQGSGNTIYF. For the CDR3, the DNA is TGTGCCAGCAGTGAAGGACAGGGCTCTGGAAACACCATATATTTT.

This clonotype was seen ten or more times. The chain uses TRBV25-1 and TRBJ1-1; D gene ambiguous. Germline V CDR1 and CDR2: MGHDK, SYGVNS. Trimming stripped 4 bases from V and 2 bases from J, with 11 bases between. This CDR3 has 14 residues. The CDR3 nucleotides are TGTGCCAGCAGTGCTCGGGTGCACAACACTGAAGCTTTCTTT. The encoded protein is CASSARVHNTEAFF.

This clonotype showed up many times. V and J are TRBV7-9 and TRBJ2-6; D is undetermined. The CDR3 sequence is 13 residues long. CDR1 SEHNR and CDR2 FQNEAQ come from the germline V gene (reference sequence). V was clipped by 4 bases and J by 8 bases, with 9 bases between them. This CDR3 is CASSYLGSNVLTF. CDR3 DNA: TGTGCCAGCAGCTACCTCGGGTCCAACGTCCTGACTTTC.

This clonotype has ten or more counts. The chain links TRBV7-9 to TRBJ2-1; 10 bases fit TRBD1. The germline V gene has CDR1 SEHNR and CDR2 FQNEAQ (reference sequence). CDR3 length equals 16 residues. The V gene end was trimmed by 5 bases and the J gene end by 8 bases; junction bases not matched to a gene: 12. CDR3 amino acids: CASSPKRQGAIDEQFF. In nucleotides, the CDR3 is TGTGCCAGCAGCCCCAAGAGACAGGGGGCTATAGATGAGCAGTTCTTC.

This clonotype has at least ten counts. The V call is TRBV7-8, the J call TRBJ1-1; TRBD1 aligns across 7 bases. Trimming cost V 5 bases and J 8 bases; bases outside gene matches: 17. The germline CDR1 and CDR2 sequences are SGHVS and FQNEAQ. CDR3 length: 16 residues. CDR3 nucleotide sequence: TGTGCCAGCAGCCCGACCCAGGGGGGTGTTAGGGGGGAAGCTTTCTTT. It translates to CASSPTQGGVRGEAFF.

This clonotype was counted at least ten times. This chain links TRBV7-2 with TRBJ2-5; D unclear. The germline V gene has CDR1 SGHTA and CDR2 FQGNSA. This CDR3 has 12 residues. V was clipped by 5 bases and J by 1 base, with 5 bases between them. CDR3 sequence (DNA): TGTGCCAGCAGCCGATTCCAAGAGACCCAGTACTTC. Translation: CASSRFQETQYF.